One and the same sample provided the 11 T cell receptor beta chains below, sequenced in a study of cytomegalovirus exposure and HLA in healthy donors. The PCR was carried out with 60 Vbeta primers and 13 Jbeta primers. The data were produced by immunoSEQ multiplex PCR, yet TCRdb's version contains in-frame clones alone and is incomplete. This sample has 150,000 to 200,000 clones, with 80% to 90% found just once. Sequenced sample: PBMCs. These receptor sequences come from a woman aged 18-29 years in good health and CMV-seronegative.

CDR3 protein: CASRLDRSYGYTF. CDR3 sequence (DNA): TGTGCCAGCCGCCTTGACAGGAGTTATGGCTACACCTTC. The chain has TRBV27 and TRBJ1-2; tentative D call: TRBD1 (6 bases). In germline, CDR1 is MNHEY, CDR2 SMNVEV (reference sequence). The CDR3 has 13 residues. V was pared by 8 bases and J by 5 bases, with 15 bases between.

The rearrangement joins TRBV29-1 to TRBJ2-2; D is uncertain. The CDR3 loop spans 14 amino acids. V dropped 7 bases and J dropped 4 bases, with 16 bases sitting between them. Germline lookup yields CDR1 SQVTM and CDR2 ANQGSEA. CDR3 in DNA: TGCAGCGCCCAAGGAGTTCCGGGCACCGGGGAGCTGTTTTTT. As protein: CSAQGVPGTGELFF.

The chain couples TRBV4-2 to TRBJ1-1; a weak D match, TRBD1 (5 bases). The CDR3 totals 14 residues. Trimming pared 3 bases from V and 1 base from J, leaving 9 bases between. Germline values: CDR1 LGHNA, CDR2 YNFKEQ. CDR3 bases: TGTGCCAGCAGCCAGGGACTGGAGAACACTGAAGCTTTCTTT. It specifies CASSQGLENTEAFF.

This clone was seen just once. The chain joins TRBV2 to TRBJ2-7; 7 nucleotides agree with TRBD1. Germline CDR1 and CDR2: SNHLY and FYNNEI. V lost 3 bases to trimming and J lost 0 bases; unmatched junction nucleotides: 5. This CDR3 contains 15 residues. CDR3 bases: TGTGCCAGCAGTGAGGACAGGACCATCTCCTACGAGCAGTACTTC. Its protein is CASSEDRTISYEQYF. Based on the CDR3 plus reference TRBV2 and TRBJ2-7, the full variable domain is EPEVTQTPSHQVTQMGQEVILRCVPISNHLYFYWYRQILGQKVEFLVSFYNNEISEKSEIFDDQFSVERPDGSNFTLKIRSTKLEDSAMYFCASSEDRTISYEQYFGPGTRLTVT.

In nucleotides, the CDR3 is TGTGCCAGCAGGGCGGACAGGGGGGATAATTCACCCCTCCACTTT. Residues: CASRADRGDNSPLHF. V gene TRBV6-6 combines with J gene TRBJ1-6, with 10 bases that match TRBD1. J gave up 5 bases and V 6 bases, and 4 bases lay outside the gene matches. Germline V gene data show CDR1 as MNHNY and CDR2 as SVGAGI (reference sequence). The CDR3 loop spans 15 amino acids.

This sequence joins TRBV27 and TRBJ1-5; TRBD1 might be the D (5 bases). V shed 3 bases and J shed 5 bases, with 11 bases lying between them. CDR1 and CDR2 from the germline V gene are MNHEY and SMNVEV (reference sequence). This CDR3 spans 14 amino acids. CDR3: CASSFSGYDQPQHF. The CDR3 nucleotides are TGTGCCAGCAGTTTTTCAGGGTACGATCAGCCCCAGCATTTT.

This chain joins TRBV18 and TRBJ2-2; 7 positions agree with TRBD2. Germline V gene sequence: CDR1 KGHSH, CDR2 LQKENI. The V gene end was trimmed by 0 bases and the J gene end by 3 bases; junction bases not matched to a gene: 1. CDR3 length: 15 amino acids. CDR3 sequence (DNA): TGTGCCAGCTCACCACCCCGGGGGGACACCGGGGAGCTGTTTTTT. This translates into CASSPPRGDTGELFF.

The genes are TRBV7-9 and TRBJ1-1; D is perhaps TRBD1 (5 bases). Germline V gene sequence: CDR1 SEHNR, CDR2 FQNEAQ (reference sequence). V lost 3 bases and J 7 bases, leaving 6 bases between the germline ends. CDR3 length: 11 amino acids. The CDR3 DNA reads as TGTGCCAGCAGCTTTGACAGTGAAGCTTTCTTT. As protein: CASSFDSEAFF. The full variable domain, completed using reference TRBV7-9 and TRBJ1-1, is DTGVSQNPRHKITKRGQNVTFRCDPISEHNRLYWYRQTLGQGPEFLTYFQNEAQLEKSRLLSDRFSAERPKGSFSTLEIQRTEQGDSAMYLCASSFDSEAFFGQGTRLTVV.

In DNA form, the CDR3 reads TGTGCCAGCAGCGCGGGACAGGGAAGTACCCAGCATTTT. It is translated as CASSAGQGSTQHF. The chain carries TRBV7-6 and TRBJ1-5; 9 bases are shared with TRBD1. The J segment lost 11 bases and the V segment lost 5 bases, leaving 7 bases of the junction unmatched. The CDR3 consists of 13 residues. Germline CDR1 is SGHVS and CDR2 is FNYEAQ.

This chain joins TRBV5-4 and TRBJ1-4; tentatively, D is TRBD1 (5 bases). Germline V gene sequence: CDR1 SGHNT, CDR2 YYREEE (reference sequence). V was cut by 0 bases and J by 4 bases, with 7 bases left in between. The CDR3 runs 14 residues. For the CDR3, the DNA is TGTGCCAGCAGCTTGGACAGGTTTAATGAAAAACTGTTTTTT. Residues: CASSLDRFNEKLFF.

The V gene is TRBV11-2, the J gene TRBJ2-1, with D tentatively TRBD2 (5 bases). Trimming took 1 base from V and 10 from J, leaving 11 bases between them. The CDR3 contains 13 residues. Germline assignment: CDR1 SGHAT and CDR2 FQNNGV. The CDR3 bases are TGTGCCAGCAGCTTAGTAGTGCGAGGGGAGCAGTTCTTC. It specifies CASSLVVRGEQFF.